One sample yielded the 23 T cell receptor beta chains listed below, sequenced in a study of radiation and T cells in renal cell carcinoma. Assay used: immunoSEQ multiplex PCR; TCRdb lists only in-frame clones, some missing. The profile shows around 64,000 clones, roughly 79% of them singletons. Specified time point: baseline pretreatment blood. Treatment denoted: 15 Gy SBRT to primary tumor, nephrectomy 4 weeks later. The sequenced sample was blood, obtained from a patient whose treatment included radiotherapy and nephrectomy. These receptors all stem from a man aged 55 to 70 with renal cell carcinoma.

This clone was seen a single time. The rearrangement links TRBV12-5 to TRBJ2-3, with D perhaps assigned TRBD1 or TRBD2 (7 bases each). V gave up 0 bases and J gave up 1 base, with 17 bases separating them. The CDR3 extends over 18 amino acids. CDR1 LGHNT and CDR2 FRNRAP come from the germline V gene. CDR3 region: CASGLVQGGGPGTDTQYF. The CDR3 DNA follows: TGTGCTAGTGGTTTGGTCCAGGGAGGGGGCCCCGGCACAGATACGCAGTATTTT.

The chain has TRBV30 and TRBJ2-5, with 9 nucleotides matching TRBD1. V trimming: 3 bases; J trimming: 6 bases; junction bases outside the gene matches: 11. The CDR3 runs 15 residues. The germline gives CDR1 GTSNPN, CDR2 SVGIG (reference sequence). This CDR3 reads CAWRLVGQGQQTQYF. As DNA, the CDR3 is TGTGCCTGGAGGTTGGTGGGACAGGGTCAACAGACCCAGTACTTC.

The V call is TRBV6-5, the J call TRBJ1-6; possible D gene TRBD1, 6 bases. Germline V gives CDR1 MNHEY, CDR2 SVGAGI. This CDR3 contains 13 residues. V lost 6 bases to trimming and J lost 7 bases, with 10 bases between them. CDR3 sequence: CASRRDTNSPLHF. The CDR3 nucleotides are TGTGCCAGCAGAAGGGACACCAATTCACCCCTCCACTTT.

The count of this clone is one. J is TRBJ1-4 and V is TRBV11-2; 8 nucleotides line up with TRBD1. The CDR3 length is 15 residues. V shed 5 bases, J shed 8 bases, and the junction held 10 bases outside the gene matches. Germline CDR1 is SGHAT and CDR2 is FQNNGV. The CDR3 reads CASSPTMDRAEKLFF. CDR3 DNA sequence: TGTGCCAGCAGCCCGACTATGGACAGGGCGGAAAAACTGTTTTTT. The variable domain in full, completed from reference TRBV11-2 and TRBJ1-4, reads EAGVAQSPRYKIIEKRQSVAFWCNPISGHATLYWYQQILGQGPKLLIQFQNNGVVDDSQLPKDRFSAERLKGVDSTLKIQPAKLEDSAVYLCASSPTMDRAEKLFFGSGTQLSVL.

This chain connects TRBV2 to TRBJ1-1, with TRBD1 matching 8 bases. This CDR3 contains 14 residues. In germline, CDR1 is SNHLY, CDR2 FYNNEI. The V gene end was trimmed by 5 bases and the J gene end by 1 base; junction bases not matched to a gene: 3. DNA for the CDR3: TGTGCCAGCAGTTTACAGGGGGGGAACACTGAAGCTTTCTTT. Its translation is CASSLQGGNTEAFF.

The chain uses TRBV28 and TRBJ1-2; 10 bases agree with TRBD1. The CDR3 has 14 residues. Germline CDR1 reads MDHEN; CDR2 reads SYDVKM. V dropped 6 bases and J dropped 7; count of bases not matched to a gene: 8. CDR3 in amino acids: CASRRQGAASGYTF. CDR3 in DNA: TGTGCCAGCAGAAGACAGGGGGCGGCAAGTGGCTACACCTTC.

The J gene is TRBJ2-5, the V gene TRBV19; D is unclear. V lost 1 base, J lost 1 base, and 4 bases lay in between. This CDR3 comprises 13 residues. CDR1 and CDR2 (germline): LNHDA, SQIVND (reference sequence). CDR3: CASSIGFQETQYF. The CDR3 region has the DNA TGTGCCAGTAGTATAGGGTTCCAAGAGACCCAGTACTTC.

This clone showed up just a few times. The rearrangement uses TRBV15 and TRBJ1-2, with a possible D match to TRBD1 (6 bases). This CDR3 comprises 16 residues. V lost 0 bases and J lost 8, with 19 bases in between. Germline V gives CDR1 LNHNV, CDR2 YYDKDF (reference sequence). CDR3 DNA: TGTGCCACCAGCAGAGATCACCGGACAGCTATTCGGGGCTACACCTTC. It specifies CATSRDHRTAIRGYTF.

This clone was observed a single time. This sequence joins TRBV25-1 and TRBJ2-3, with D perhaps TRBD1 (6 bases). The germline CDR1 and CDR2 sequences are MGHDK and SYGVNS. The V gene lost 2 bases and the J gene lost 0 bases, with 9 bases spanning the gap. This CDR3 spans 15 amino acids. The CDR3 sequence is CASSEHRDSTDTQYF. The CDR3 nucleotides are TGTGCCAGCAGTGAACACAGGGATAGCACAGATACGCAGTATTTT.

The rearrangement uses TRBV30 and TRBJ2-3; D might be TRBD2 (6 bases). The CDR3 consists of 13 residues. In germline, CDR1 is GTSNPN, CDR2 SVGIG (reference sequence). The germline V and J ends were trimmed by 3 bases and 1 base, with 8 bases remaining between them. The CDR3 nucleotides are TGTGCCTGGAGGAAGCGGGGCACAGATACGCAGTATTTT. It yields the protein CAWRKRGTDTQYF.

The V call is TRBV19, the J call TRBJ1-1, with D possibly being TRBD1 (6 bases). Germline CDR1 and CDR2: LNHDA and SQIVND (reference sequence). Between the trimmed V and J ends, which lost 5 bases and 4 bases, there was a span of 14 bases. The CDR3 has 14 residues. DNA for the CDR3: TGTGCCAGTAGTCCAGGGGACAAGCGCACTGAAGCTTTCTTT. It codes for CASSPGDKRTEAFF. The full variable domain, rest sourced from reference TRBV19 and TRBJ1-1, is DGGITQSPKYLFRKEGQNVTLSCEQNLNHDAMYWYRQDPGQGLRLIYYSQIVNDFQKGDIAEGYSVSREKKESFPLTVTSAQKNPTAFYLCASSPGDKRTEAFFGQGTRLTVV.

The rearrangement uses TRBV11-3 and TRBJ1-1; D gene ambiguous. This CDR3 has 13 amino acids. The germline V and J ends were trimmed by 3 bases and 3 bases, with 8 bases remaining between them. Germline CDR1 is SGHNT and CDR2 is YENEEA. For the CDR3, the DNA is TGTGCCAGCAGCTTCGGTCGGGACACTGAAGCTTTCTTT. It is translated as CASSFGRDTEAFF.

The chain combines TRBV27 with TRBJ2-1, with 9 bases identical to TRBD1. The CDR3 runs to 14 residues. The V segment lost 5 bases and the J segment 8 bases; nucleotides outside the gene matches: 7. Germline V lookup: CDR1 MNHEY, CDR2 SMNVEV (reference sequence). Written as DNA, the CDR3 is TGTGCCAGCAGTCGTCGGACAGGGGTGGATGAGCAGTTCTTC. This translates into CASSRRTGVDEQFF.

V is TRBV29-1 and J is TRBJ2-1; TRBD2 is a possible D gene (5 bases). With 1 base removed from V and 8 bases from J, the gap between germline ends came to 18 bases. This CDR3 contains 15 residues. CDR1 is SQVTM and CDR2 is ANQGSEA in the germline V gene. The CDR3 loop reads CSVEVQWASQDEQFF. The CDR3 DNA is TGCAGCGTTGAAGTGCAATGGGCTAGCCAGGATGAGCAGTTCTTC.

This clone has just one count. The rearrangement uses TRBV9 and TRBJ1-6; a weak D match, TRBD1 (6 bases). Trimming removed 5 bases at V and 7 bases at J, with 16 bases between. CDR1 is SGDLS, CDR2 YYNGEE, per germline. This CDR3 spans 15 amino acids. CDR3 amino acids: CASRKGGTENSPLHF. DNA for the CDR3: TGTGCCAGCAGAAAAGGGGGGACCGAGAATTCACCCCTCCACTTT.

V and J are TRBV6-1 and TRBJ1-1, with D unclear. V was cut by 8 bases and J by 0 bases, with 10 bases left in between. This CDR3 is 13 amino acids long. CDR1 is MNHNS and CDR2 is SASEGT in the germline V gene. Written as DNA, the CDR3 is TGTGCCAGCTGTAAGGAAATGAACACTGAAGCTTTCTTT. Amino acids: CASCKEMNTEAFF.

This clone was recorded once. The J gene is TRBJ2-7, the V gene TRBV2, with 7 bases fitting TRBD1. Losses at the gene ends were 10 bases for V and 1 base for J; bases not matched to a gene: 7. This CDR3 comprises 13 residues. Germline V gene sequence: CDR1 SNHLY, CDR2 FYNNEI. CDR3 nucleotide sequence: TGTGCCACGTTGACAGGGTATTCCTACGAGCAGTACTTC. This gives the protein CATLTGYSYEQYF.

V gene TRBV5-6 combines with J gene TRBJ2-3; maybe TRBD2 (6 bases). This CDR3 region has 15 residues. V was cut by 4 bases and J by 5 bases, with 17 bases left in between. Germline-derived CDR1 and CDR2 are SGHDT and YYEEEE. The CDR3 protein is CASSTAGGGIDTQYF. The CDR3 DNA sequence: TGTGCCAGCAGCACGGCCGGGGGTGGCATAGATACGCAGTATTTT.

The rearrangement uses TRBV5-5 and TRBJ1-5; D is possibly TRBD1 (5 bases). Per germline, CDR1 SGHKS and CDR2 YYEKEE (reference sequence). The ends were cut back, 3 bases at V and 9 bases at J, with 19 bases in the middle. This CDR3 comprises 15 residues. CDR3 region: CASSSGPDPSWPQHF. CDR3 bases: TGTGCCAGCAGCTCGGGACCCGACCCGAGCTGGCCCCAGCATTTT.

V gene TRBV7-9 combines with J gene TRBJ1-5, with D hard to call. V lost 5 bases and J 8 bases, leaving 13 bases between the germline ends. Germline assignment: CDR1 SEHNR and CDR2 FQNEAQ (reference sequence). This CDR3 comprises 13 residues. CDR3 region: CASSRTALEPQHF. The CDR3 region has the DNA TGTGCCAGCAGCCGGACGGCTCTTGAGCCCCAGCATTTT.

This clone was recorded a few times. The V call is TRBV4-2, the J call TRBJ2-1, with TRBD1 matching over 7 bases. The CDR3 contains 15 residues. Trimming removed 0 bases from V and 5 bases from J; junction bases left unmatched: 4. Per germline, CDR1 LGHNA and CDR2 YNFKEQ. CDR3: CASSQEGTVDNEQFF. In nucleotides, the CDR3 is TGTGCCAGCAGCCAAGAAGGGACAGTCGACAATGAGCAGTTCTTC.

This clone has only one observation. CDR3 region: CASSLVANTEAFF. CDR3 sequence (DNA): TGCGCCAGCAGCTTGGTGGCTAACACTGAAGCTTTCTTT. The rearrangement links TRBV5-1 to TRBJ1-1; D is unclear. V lost 0 bases and J lost 2, with 5 bases in between. Germline-derived CDR1 and CDR2 are SGHRS and YFSETQ. The CDR3 totals 13 residues.

The chain joins TRBV11-3 to TRBJ1-2; D unresolved. The germline gives CDR1 SGHNT, CDR2 YENEEA. Trimming took off 2 bases at V and 3 bases at J, with 13 bases between the two ends. The CDR3 runs to 15 residues. CDR3 residues: CASSLSSIGDYGYTF. DNA of the CDR3: TGTGCCAGCAGCTTATCCTCGATAGGTGACTATGGCTACACCTTC.